This T cell receptor (beta chain) emerged from a study of blood T cells in healthy people across ages. Germline V CDR1 and CDR2: DFQATT, SNEGSKA (reference sequence). The CDR3 is 17 residues long. Trimming took 3 bases from V and 2 from J; bases not matched to a gene: 7. Primers used in a second PCR of about 6 to 11 cycles were a sample-barcoded 5' primer and a J-beta primer mix. TCRdb ran MiXCR on the 5' RACE reads and lists one entry per CDR3 protein. The table shows approximately 1,000,000 distinct CDR3 sequences, with more than 30% occurring only once. This sequence joins TRBV20-1 and TRBJ2-2, with 12 bases matching TRBD2. The sequencing sample was made of blood. The source is a man younger than 30 in good health. As DNA, the CDR3 is TGCAGTGCTAGCTATTTACTAGCGGGGGGAAACACCGGGGAGCTGTTTTTT. Residues: CSASYLLAGGNTGELFF.